This T cell receptor beta chain originates from a study of cytomegalovirus exposure and HLA in healthy donors. This clone was seen only a few times. PCR was performed using 60 Vbeta and 13 Jbeta primers. Produced via immunoSEQ multiplex PCR; TCRdb's table is partial and in-frame only. The sample carries 150,000 or so clones, nearly 80% recorded once. There are 16 residues in the CDR3. Germline V gives CDR1 SGHTA, CDR2 FQGNSA. Deletions cut 3 bases from V and 0 bases from J, with 13 bases between. The V and J genes are TRBV7-2 and TRBJ2-3; D gene ambiguous. Source material: PBMCs. The clonotype comes from a man aged 50 or older in good health and CMV-seropositive. The CDR3 spells CASSFQAPRSTDTQYF. In nucleotides, the CDR3 is TGTGCCAGCAGCTTCCAGGCACCCCGGAGCACAGATACGCAGTATTTT.